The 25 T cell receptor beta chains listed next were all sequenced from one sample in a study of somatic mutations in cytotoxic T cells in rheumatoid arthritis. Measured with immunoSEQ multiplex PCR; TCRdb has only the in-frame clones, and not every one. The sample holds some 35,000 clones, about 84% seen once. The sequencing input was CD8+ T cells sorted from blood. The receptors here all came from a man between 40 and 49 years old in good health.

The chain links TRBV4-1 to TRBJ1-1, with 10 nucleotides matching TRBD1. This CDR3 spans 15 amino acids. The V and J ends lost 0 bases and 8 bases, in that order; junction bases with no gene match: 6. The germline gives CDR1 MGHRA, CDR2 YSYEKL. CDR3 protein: CASSQDLDRGREAFF. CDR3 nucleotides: TGCGCCAGCAGCCAAGATCTAGACAGGGGGCGAGAAGCTTTCTTT.

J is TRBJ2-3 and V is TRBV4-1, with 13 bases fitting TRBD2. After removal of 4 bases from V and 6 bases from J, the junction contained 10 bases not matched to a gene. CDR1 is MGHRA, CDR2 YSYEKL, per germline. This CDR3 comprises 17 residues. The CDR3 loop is CASSLGTSGTIMDTQYF. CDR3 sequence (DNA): TGCGCCAGCAGCCTCGGGACTAGCGGGACAATCATGGATACGCAGTATTTT.

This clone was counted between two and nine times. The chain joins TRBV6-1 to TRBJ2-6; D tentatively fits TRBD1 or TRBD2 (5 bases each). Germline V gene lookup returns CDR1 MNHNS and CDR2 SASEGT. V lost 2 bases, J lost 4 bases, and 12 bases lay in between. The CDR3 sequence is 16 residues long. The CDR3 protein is CASSELGDAGANVLTF. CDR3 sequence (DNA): TGTGCCAGCAGTGAATTGGGGGACGCGGGGGCCAACGTCCTGACTTTC.

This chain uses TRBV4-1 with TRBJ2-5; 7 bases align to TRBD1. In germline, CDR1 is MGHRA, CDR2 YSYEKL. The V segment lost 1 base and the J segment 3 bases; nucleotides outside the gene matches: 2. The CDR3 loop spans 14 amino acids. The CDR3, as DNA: TGCGCCAGCAGCCAAGTAGGGACAGAAGAGACCCAGTACTTC. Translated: CASSQVGTEETQYF.

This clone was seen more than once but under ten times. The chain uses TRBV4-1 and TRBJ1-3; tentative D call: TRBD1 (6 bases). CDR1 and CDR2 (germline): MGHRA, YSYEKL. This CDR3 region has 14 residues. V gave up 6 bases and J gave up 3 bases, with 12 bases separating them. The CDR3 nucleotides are TGCGCCAGCAGTCCAGGGGCTGGTGGAAACACCATATATTTT. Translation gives CASSPGAGGNTIYF.

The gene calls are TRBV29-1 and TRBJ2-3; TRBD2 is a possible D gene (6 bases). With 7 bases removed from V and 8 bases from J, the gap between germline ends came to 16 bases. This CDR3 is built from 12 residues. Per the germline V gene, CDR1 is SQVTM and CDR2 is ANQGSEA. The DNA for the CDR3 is TGCAGCGCCAAACTTCCTAGCGTTACGCAGTATTTT. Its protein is CSAKLPSVTQYF.

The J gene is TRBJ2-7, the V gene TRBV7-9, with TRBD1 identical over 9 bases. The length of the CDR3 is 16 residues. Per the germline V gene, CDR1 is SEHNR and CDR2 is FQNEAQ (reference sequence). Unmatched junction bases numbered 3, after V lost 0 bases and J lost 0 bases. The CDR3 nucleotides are TGTGCCAGCAGCTTAGCGAGGGACAGGGTCTCCTACGAGCAGTACTTC. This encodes CASSLARDRVSYEQYF.

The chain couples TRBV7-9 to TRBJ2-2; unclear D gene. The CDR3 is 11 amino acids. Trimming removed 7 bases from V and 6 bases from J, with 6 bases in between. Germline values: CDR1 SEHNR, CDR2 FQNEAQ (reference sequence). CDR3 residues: CASTFAGELFF. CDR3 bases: TGTGCCAGCACCTTCGCCGGGGAGCTGTTTTTT.

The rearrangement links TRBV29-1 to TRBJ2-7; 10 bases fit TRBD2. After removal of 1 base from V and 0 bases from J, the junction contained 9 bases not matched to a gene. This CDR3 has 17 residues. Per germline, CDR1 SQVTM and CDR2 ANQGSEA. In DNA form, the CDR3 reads TGCAGCGTTGAAGCCCCCTTAGCGGGAGGACTCTCCTACGAGCAGTACTTC. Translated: CSVEAPLAGGLSYEQYF.

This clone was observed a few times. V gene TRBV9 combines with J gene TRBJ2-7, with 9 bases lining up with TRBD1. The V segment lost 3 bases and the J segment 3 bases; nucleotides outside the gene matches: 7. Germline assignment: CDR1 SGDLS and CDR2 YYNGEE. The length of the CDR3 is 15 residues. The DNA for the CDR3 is TGTGCCAGCAGCGATCCCAGGACAGGGGACTACGAGCAGTACTTC. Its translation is CASSDPRTGDYEQYF.

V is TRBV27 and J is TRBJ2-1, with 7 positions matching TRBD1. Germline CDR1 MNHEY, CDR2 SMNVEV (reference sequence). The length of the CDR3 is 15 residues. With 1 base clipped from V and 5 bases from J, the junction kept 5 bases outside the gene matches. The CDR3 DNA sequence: TGTGCCAGCAGTTTATGGCAGGGGGTGAACAATGAGCAGTTCTTC. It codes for CASSLWQGVNNEQFF.

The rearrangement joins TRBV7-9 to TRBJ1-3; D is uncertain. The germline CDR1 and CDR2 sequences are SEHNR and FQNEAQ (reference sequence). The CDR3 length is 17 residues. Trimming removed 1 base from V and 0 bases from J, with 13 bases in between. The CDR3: CASSLETEIPSGNTIYF. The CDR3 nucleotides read TGTGCCAGCAGCTTAGAAACAGAAATTCCCTCTGGAAACACCATATATTTT.

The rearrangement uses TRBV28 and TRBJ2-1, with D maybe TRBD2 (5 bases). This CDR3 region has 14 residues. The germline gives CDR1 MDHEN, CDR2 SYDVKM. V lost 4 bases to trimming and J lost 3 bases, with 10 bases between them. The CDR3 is CASSWETLYNEQFF. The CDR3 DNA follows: TGTGCCAGCAGTTGGGAGACTCTCTACAATGAGCAGTTCTTC.

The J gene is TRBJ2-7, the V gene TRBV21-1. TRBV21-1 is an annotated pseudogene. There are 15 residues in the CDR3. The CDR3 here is CASSSGRTATYEQYF. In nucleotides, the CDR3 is TGTGCCAGCAGCTCAGGTAGGACCGCTACCTACGAGCAGTACTTC.

The CDR3 nucleotides read TGTGCCAGCAGCCCGGGACAGGGATGGACTGAAGCTTTCTTT. This sequence encodes CASSPGQGWTEAFF. The V and J genes are TRBV7-3 and TRBJ1-1, with 9 bases identical to TRBD1. Germline lookup yields CDR1 SGHTA and CDR2 FQGTGA. After removal of 5 bases from V and 5 bases from J, the junction contained 6 bases not matched to a gene. The CDR3 is 14 residues long.

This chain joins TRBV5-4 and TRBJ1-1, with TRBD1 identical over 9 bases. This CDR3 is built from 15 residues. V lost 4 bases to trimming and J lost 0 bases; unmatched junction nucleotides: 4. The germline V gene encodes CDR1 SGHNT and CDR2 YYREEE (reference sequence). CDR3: CASSRTGAMNTEAFF. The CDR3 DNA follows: TGTGCCAGCAGCCGGACAGGGGCCATGAACACTGAAGCTTTCTTT.

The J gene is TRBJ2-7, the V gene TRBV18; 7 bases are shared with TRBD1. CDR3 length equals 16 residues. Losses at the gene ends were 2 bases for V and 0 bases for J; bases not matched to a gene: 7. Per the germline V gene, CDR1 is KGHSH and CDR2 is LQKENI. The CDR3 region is CASSPGDSFPSYEQYF. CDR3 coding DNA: TGTGCCAGCTCACCAGGGGACAGTTTTCCCTCCTACGAGCAGTACTTC.

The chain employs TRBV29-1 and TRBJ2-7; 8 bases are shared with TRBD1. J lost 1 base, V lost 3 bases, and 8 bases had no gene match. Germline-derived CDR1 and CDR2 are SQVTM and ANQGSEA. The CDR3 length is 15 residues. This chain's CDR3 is CSVEALGDRSYEQYF. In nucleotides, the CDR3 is TGCAGCGTTGAGGCCCTAGGGGACAGGTCCTACGAGCAGTACTTC.

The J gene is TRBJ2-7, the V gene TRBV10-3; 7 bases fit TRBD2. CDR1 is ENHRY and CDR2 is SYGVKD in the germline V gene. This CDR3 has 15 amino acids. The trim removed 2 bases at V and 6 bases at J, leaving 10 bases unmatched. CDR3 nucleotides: TGTGCCATCAGTGAGGTGGTTGCGGGAGTAGTCGAGCAGTACTTC. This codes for CAISEVVAGVVEQYF.

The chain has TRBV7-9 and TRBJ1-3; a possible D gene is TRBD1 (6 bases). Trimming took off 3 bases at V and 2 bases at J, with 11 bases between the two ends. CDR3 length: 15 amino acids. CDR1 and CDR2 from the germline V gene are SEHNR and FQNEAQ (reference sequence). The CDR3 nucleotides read TGTGCCAGCAGCTTGGGGGGCGCAGCTGGAAACACCATATATTTT. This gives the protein CASSLGGAAGNTIYF.

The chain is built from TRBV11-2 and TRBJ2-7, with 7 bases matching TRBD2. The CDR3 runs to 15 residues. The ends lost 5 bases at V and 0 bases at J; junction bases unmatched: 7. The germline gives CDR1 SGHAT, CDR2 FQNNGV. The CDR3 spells CASSPIGGSSYEQYF. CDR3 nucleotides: TGTGCCAGCAGCCCCATCGGGGGGTCCTCCTACGAGCAGTACTTC.

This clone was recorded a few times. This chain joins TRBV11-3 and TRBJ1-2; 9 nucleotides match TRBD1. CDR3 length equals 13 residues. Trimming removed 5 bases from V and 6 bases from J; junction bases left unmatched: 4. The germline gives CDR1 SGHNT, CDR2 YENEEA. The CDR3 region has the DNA TGTGCCAGCAGCCTAAGGGACAGGGATGGCTACACCTTC. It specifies CASSLRDRDGYTF. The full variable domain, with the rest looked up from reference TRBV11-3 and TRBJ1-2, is EAGVVQSPRYKIIEKKQPVAFWCNPISGHNTLYWYLQNLGQGPELLIRYENEEAVDDSQLPKDRFSAERLKGVDSTLKIQPAELGDSAVYLCASSLRDRDGYTFGSGTRLTVV.

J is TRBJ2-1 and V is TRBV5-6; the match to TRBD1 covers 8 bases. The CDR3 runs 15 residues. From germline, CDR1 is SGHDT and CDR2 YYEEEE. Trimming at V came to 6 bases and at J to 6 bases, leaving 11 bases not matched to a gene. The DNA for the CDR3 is TGTGCCAGCACCCTTGGACAGGGAGTTGTCAATGAGCAGTTCTTC. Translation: CASTLGQGVVNEQFF.

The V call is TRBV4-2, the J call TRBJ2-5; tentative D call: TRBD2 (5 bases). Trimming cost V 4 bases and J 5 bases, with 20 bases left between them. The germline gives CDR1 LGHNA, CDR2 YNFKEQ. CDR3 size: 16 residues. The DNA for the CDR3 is TGTGCCAGCAGCCTTCCTCAAGCGGCCGGCGGGGAGACCCAGTACTTC. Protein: CASSLPQAAGGETQYF.

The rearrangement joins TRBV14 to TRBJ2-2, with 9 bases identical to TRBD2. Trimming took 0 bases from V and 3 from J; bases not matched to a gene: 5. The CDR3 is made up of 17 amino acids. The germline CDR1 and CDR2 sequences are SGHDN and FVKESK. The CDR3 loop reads CASSQDTAGGYTGELFF. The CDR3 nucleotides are TGTGCCAGCAGCCAAGATACGGCGGGAGGGTACACCGGGGAGCTGTTTTTT.